This TCR beta chain was recovered during a study of CD8+ T cells in alopecia areata (dated by TCRdb to 2016 to 2019). Some background on the complete study: The study used high-throughput TCRbeta sequencing to examine T cell clonal expansion in alopecia areata, in both the C3H/HeJ mouse model and human patients. Scalp clonality was compared among normal scalp (n=4), patchy alopecia areata scalp (n=8), and alopecia totalis/universalis scalp (n=8). RNA was obtained with the PAXgene miRNA kit for fixed scalp, the miRNeasy kit for PBMCs, and the RNeasy kit for mouse skin. TCRbeta CDR3 regions were amplified by immunoSEQ multiplex PCR using 35 Vbeta forward and 13 Jbeta reverse primers. Human TCRbeta sequencing covered scalp tissue and sorted CD4+ and CD8+ peripheral blood T cells from patchy and totalis/universalis alopecia areata patients and healthy controls.

The CDR1 and CDR2 encoded by the germline V gene (reference sequence) are MNHEY and SMNVEV. V was cut back by 2 bases and J by 3 bases, leaving a gap of 16 bases between them. The CDR3 holds 16 amino acids from the cysteine to the phenylalanine. Left in the record is the CDR3 DNA by itself, 48 bases read in frame from the first base. The investigation overall reported the following: Compared with normal scalp, lesional scalp, particularly in alopecia totalis/universalis, had higher clonality and more expanded CD8+ clones, which suggests antigenic drive. Scalp TCR repertoire analysis is complicated because resident alphabeta T cells in normal human skin are also sequenced, whereas mouse skin is dominated by gammadelta T cells. Shared TCR sequences between patients were less evident than in mice, which may be partly attributable to HLA diversity in the patient population.

Library creation used the immunoSEQ multiplex PCR assay. RNA was extracted from all samples and reverse transcribed into cDNA as template for TCR sequencing. SuperScript III was used to make first-strand cDNA, primed with a 2:1 mix of oligo-dT and random hexamers. Amplification bias was assessed with a synthetic immune receptor repertoire, and residual bias was removed computationally. Per the original workflow: After raw reads were preprocessed to remove errors, the CDR3 was defined following IMGT conventions as running from the conserved cysteine to phenylalanine. Clonality was computed as 1 minus the Shannon entropy, with the entropy normalized by log2 of the number of productive unique TCRs. CD4 or CD8 identity of scalp clones was inferred by cross-referencing scalp TCRbeta sequences with sorted blood CD4 and CD8 repertoires. Drawn from immuneACCESS, this table holds only the in-frame rearrangements with V and J called that TCRdb kept. Clones are partly lost; checked studies trace under half to an unresolved V gene and leave the rest unexplained. Clone size and the V and J calls come from that table; the DNA yielded D and trimming. Within this sample are about 120,000 clones, with approximately 58% of them counted one time only. The ten largest clonotypes hold 2.8% of the sample.

On this clone: Its antigen remains unidentified. Base qualities are missing; no much larger clone stands one base away.

PBMCs were isolated by density centrifugation and stained for CD3, CD4 and CD8, after which CD4+ and CD8+ T cells were sorted on a FACSAria. Scalp biopsies and blood samples were provided by unaffected controls. The rearranged chain carries TRBV27 and TRBJ2-5, with TRBD1 perhaps the D gene, on 6 matching bases. This receptor was obtained from a human donor in good health. Sequenced: CD4+ T cells sorted from blood. The CDR3 region reads CASSLTSGTPKETQYF. The sequenced DNA: TGTGCCAGCAGTTTAACTTCCGGGACACCCAAAGAGACCCAGTACTTC.